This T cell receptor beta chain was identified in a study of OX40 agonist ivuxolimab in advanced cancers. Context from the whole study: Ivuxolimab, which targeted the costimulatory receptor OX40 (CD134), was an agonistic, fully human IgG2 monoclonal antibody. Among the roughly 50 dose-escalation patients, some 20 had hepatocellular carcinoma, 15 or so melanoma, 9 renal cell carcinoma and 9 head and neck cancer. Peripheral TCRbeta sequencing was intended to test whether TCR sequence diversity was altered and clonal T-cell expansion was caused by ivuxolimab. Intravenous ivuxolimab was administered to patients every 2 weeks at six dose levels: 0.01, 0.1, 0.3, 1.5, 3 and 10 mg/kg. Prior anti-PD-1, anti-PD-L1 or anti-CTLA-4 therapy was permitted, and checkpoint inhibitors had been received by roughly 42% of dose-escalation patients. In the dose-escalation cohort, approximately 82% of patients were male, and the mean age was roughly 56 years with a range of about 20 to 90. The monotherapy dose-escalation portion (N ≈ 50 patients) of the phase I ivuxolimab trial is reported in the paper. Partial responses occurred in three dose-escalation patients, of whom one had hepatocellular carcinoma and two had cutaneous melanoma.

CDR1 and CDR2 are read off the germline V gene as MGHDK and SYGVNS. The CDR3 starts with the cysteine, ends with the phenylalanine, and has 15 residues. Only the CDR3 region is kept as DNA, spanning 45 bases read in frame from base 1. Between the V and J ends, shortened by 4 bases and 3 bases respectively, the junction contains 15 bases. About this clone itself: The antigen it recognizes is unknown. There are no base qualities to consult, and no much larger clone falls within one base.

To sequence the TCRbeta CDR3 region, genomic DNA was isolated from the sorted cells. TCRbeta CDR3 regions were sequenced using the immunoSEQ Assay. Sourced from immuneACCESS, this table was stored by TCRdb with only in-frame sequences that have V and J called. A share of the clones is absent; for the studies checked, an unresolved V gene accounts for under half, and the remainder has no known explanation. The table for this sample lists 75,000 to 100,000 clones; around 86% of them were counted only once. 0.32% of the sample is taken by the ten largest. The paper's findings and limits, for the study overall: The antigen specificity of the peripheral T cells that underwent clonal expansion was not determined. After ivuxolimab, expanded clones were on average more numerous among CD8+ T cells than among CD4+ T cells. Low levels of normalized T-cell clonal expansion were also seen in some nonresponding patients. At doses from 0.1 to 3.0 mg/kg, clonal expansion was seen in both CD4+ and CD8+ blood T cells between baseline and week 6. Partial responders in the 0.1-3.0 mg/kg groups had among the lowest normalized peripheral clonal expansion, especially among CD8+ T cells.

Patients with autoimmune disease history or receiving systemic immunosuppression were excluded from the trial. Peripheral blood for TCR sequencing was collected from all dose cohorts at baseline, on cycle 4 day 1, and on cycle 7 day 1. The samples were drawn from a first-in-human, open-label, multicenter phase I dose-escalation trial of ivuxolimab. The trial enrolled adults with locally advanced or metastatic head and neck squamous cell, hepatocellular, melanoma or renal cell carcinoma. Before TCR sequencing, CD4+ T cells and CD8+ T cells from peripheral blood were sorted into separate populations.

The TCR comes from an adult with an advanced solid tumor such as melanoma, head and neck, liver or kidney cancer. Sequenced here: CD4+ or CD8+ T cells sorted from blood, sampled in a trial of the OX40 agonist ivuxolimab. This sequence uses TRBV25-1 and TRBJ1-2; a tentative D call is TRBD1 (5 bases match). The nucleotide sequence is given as TGTGCCAGCAGTGCCCCCGCCGCGGGGGACTATGGCTACACCTTC. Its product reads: CASSAPAAGDYGYTF.